This is a list of T cell receptor beta chains from one sample in a study of identical twins. From the 5' RACE reads, TCRdb called clonotypes with MiXCR, one entry per CDR3 protein. The data show 270,000 or so distinct CDR3 sequences, about 8.3% seen once. The same specimen was also included in a second study, on yellow fever vaccine responses in identical twins.

The sequencing input was CD8+ T cells sorted from blood. These receptors all come from a woman aged 18-35 years in good health. Each CDR3 is given with its conserved first and last residue. Fields, in order: D gene, CDR3 length, clone size, J gene, V gene, CDR3 protein, CDR3 DNA. The D gene is left open where the match is weak. Where a row states a size, it is once, few, many or the class of an expanded clone; other rows omit it.

d_gene: TRBD1; len: 18; abundance: .; j_gene: TRBJ2-3; v_gene: TRBV7-8; CDR3aa: CASSPDRVGGPSTDTQYF; CDR3nt: TGTGCCAGCAGCCCCGACAGGGTTGGGGGCCCTAGCACAGATACGCAGTATTTT
d_gene: .; len: 12; abundance: many; j_gene: TRBJ2-7; v_gene: TRBV6-2/TRBV6-3; CDR3aa: CASRIWIYEQYF; CDR3nt: TGTGCCAGCAGGATCTGGATCTACGAGCAGTACTTC
d_gene: .; len: 14; abundance: few; j_gene: TRBJ2-3; v_gene: TRBV27; CDR3aa: CASSSRGGTDTQYF; CDR3nt: TGTGCCAGCAGTTCGAGGGGGGGCACAGATACGCAGTATTTT
d_gene: .; len: 15; abundance: few; j_gene: TRBJ2-7; v_gene: TRBV5-5; CDR3aa: CASKRGGLSSYEQYF; CDR3nt: TGTGCCAGCAAAAGGGGGGGACTGAGCTCCTACGAGCAGTACTTC
d_gene: .; len: 16; abundance: many; j_gene: TRBJ2-1; v_gene: TRBV4-1; CDR3aa: CASSHPQGFRYNEQFF; CDR3nt: TGCGCCAGCAGCCATCCTCAGGGGTTCCGTTACAATGAGCAGTTCTTC
d_gene: .; len: 14; abundance: .; j_gene: TRBJ2-2; v_gene: TRBV19; CDR3aa: CASPPFANTGELFF; CDR3nt: TGTGCCAGCCCCCCATTCGCGAACACCGGGGAGCTGTTTTTT
d_gene: .; len: 16; abundance: .; j_gene: TRBJ2-3; v_gene: TRBV24-1; CDR3aa: CATSDRMEPKTDTQYF; CDR3nt: TGTGCCACCAGTGACCGCATGGAGCCCAAGACAGATACGCAGTATTTT
d_gene: .; len: 14; abundance: few; j_gene: TRBJ2-2; v_gene: TRBV4-3; CDR3aa: CASSQSIYSGELFF; CDR3nt: TGCGCCAGCAGCCAATCCATTTACTCCGGGGAGCTGTTTTTT
d_gene: .; len: 13; abundance: .; j_gene: TRBJ2-7; v_gene: TRBV29-1; CDR3aa: CSVDGLGEDEQYF; CDR3nt: TGCAGCGTTGATGGGTTAGGGGAAGACGAGCAGTACTTC
d_gene: TRBD2; len: 16; abundance: few; j_gene: TRBJ2-2; v_gene: TRBV7-6; CDR3aa: CASRRTSGTNTGELIF; CDR3nt: TGTGCCAGCAGACGGACTAGCGGGACGAACACCGGGGAGCTGATTTTT
d_gene: .; len: 13; abundance: few; j_gene: TRBJ2-1; v_gene: TRBV6-2/TRBV6-3; CDR3aa: CASSYYGDGEQFF; CDR3nt: TGTGCCAGCAGTTATTATGGCGACGGAGAGCAGTTCTTC
d_gene: .; len: 16; abundance: few; j_gene: TRBJ1-2; v_gene: TRBV6-7; CDR3aa: CASSYPVAVPNYGYTF; CDR3nt: TGTGCCAGCAGTTACCCAGTCGCGGTTCCTAACTATGGCTACACCTTC
d_gene: .; len: 12; abundance: .; j_gene: TRBJ2-1; v_gene: TRBV6-6; CDR3aa: CASSSGPPEQFF; CDR3nt: TGTGCCAGCAGTTCGGGACCGCCTGAGCAGTTCTTC
d_gene: .; len: 15; abundance: many; j_gene: TRBJ2-3; v_gene: TRBV10-3; CDR3aa: CAISESNPRPGTQYF; CDR3nt: TGTGCCATCAGTGAGTCTAATCCGCGCCCCGGTACGCAGTATTTT
d_gene: TRBD2; len: 16; abundance: .; j_gene: TRBJ2-3; v_gene: TRBV27; CDR3aa: CASSGIAGPLTDTQYF; CDR3nt: TGTGCCAGCAGTGGAATAGCGGGGCCCCTCACAGATACGCAGTATTTT
d_gene: .; len: 13; abundance: many; j_gene: TRBJ2-1; v_gene: TRBV15; CDR3aa: CATTRVRGDEQFF; CDR3nt: TGTGCCACCACAAGAGTTAGGGGTGATGAGCAGTTCTTC
d_gene: TRBD1; len: 15; abundance: .; j_gene: TRBJ2-3; v_gene: TRBV30; CDR3aa: CACWGWDRVTDTQYF; CDR3nt: TGTGCCTGCTGGGGTTGGGACAGGGTCACAGATACGCAGTATTTT
d_gene: TRBD1; len: 14; abundance: .; j_gene: TRBJ1-1; v_gene: TRBV3-1; CDR3aa: CASSRTGVSTEAFF; CDR3nt: TGTGCCAGCAGTCGTACAGGGGTGTCCACTGAAGCTTTCTTT
d_gene: .; len: 18; abundance: .; j_gene: TRBJ1-2; v_gene: TRBV4-2; CDR3aa: CASSQRSGATYTFDGYTF; CDR3nt: TGTGCCAGCAGCCAACGCTCAGGGGCTACATACACATTTGATGGCTACACCTTC
d_gene: .; len: 15; abundance: .; j_gene: TRBJ2-6; v_gene: TRBV20-1; CDR3aa: CSARDGSSGANVLTF; CDR3nt: TGCAGTGCTAGAGATGGGAGCTCTGGGGCCAACGTCCTGACTTTC
d_gene: .; len: 20; abundance: few; j_gene: TRBJ2-7; v_gene: TRBV29-1; CDR3aa: CSVEGPPSPAGTPHSYEQYF; CDR3nt: TGCAGCGTTGAAGGGCCCCCCTCCCCGGCGGGAACACCTCACTCCTACGAGCAGTACTTC
d_gene: .; len: 11; abundance: few; j_gene: TRBJ2-7; v_gene: TRBV20-1; CDR3aa: CPEPVGYEQYF; CDR3nt: TGCCCCGAGCCGGTTGGGTACGAGCAGTACTTC
d_gene: TRBD2; len: 16; abundance: .; j_gene: TRBJ2-7; v_gene: TRBV27; CDR3aa: CPSSASGLAISYEQYF; CDR3nt: TGTCCCAGCAGTGCCTCCGGACTAGCTATTTCCTACGAGCAGTACTTC
d_gene: .; len: 16; abundance: .; j_gene: TRBJ2-7; v_gene: TRBV6-5; CDR3aa: CASSYSIPPGREGQYF; CDR3nt: TGTGCCAGCAGTTACTCGATCCCTCCGGGCCGAGAAGGGCAGTACTTC
d_gene: .; len: 13; abundance: many; j_gene: TRBJ2-1; v_gene: TRBV4-2; CDR3aa: CASSQDRGGFQFF; CDR3nt: TGTGCCAGCAGCCAAGATAGGGGGGGCTTCCAGTTCTTC
d_gene: .; len: 17; abundance: few; j_gene: TRBJ2-4; v_gene: TRBV11-2; CDR3aa: CASSSPPMLEKENIQYF; CDR3nt: TGTGCCAGCAGCAGCCCCCCCATGCTAGAAAAAGAAAACATTCAGTACTTC
d_gene: .; len: 14; abundance: few; j_gene: TRBJ2-7; v_gene: TRBV6-1; CDR3aa: CASSPPGQVYEQYF; CDR3nt: TGTGCCAGCAGTCCACCGGGGCAAGTTTACGAGCAGTACTTC
d_gene: TRBD1; len: 15; abundance: many; j_gene: TRBJ2-1; v_gene: TRBV5-1; CDR3aa: CASSLVRGLDNEQFF; CDR3nt: TGCGCCAGCAGCTTGGTCAGGGGGCTTGACAATGAGCAGTTCTTC
d_gene: .; len: 13; abundance: few; j_gene: TRBJ1-2; v_gene: TRBV10-3; CDR3aa: CAIKSPEFYGYTF; CDR3nt: TGTGCCATCAAGTCCCCGGAGTTCTATGGCTACACCTTC
d_gene: .; len: 13; abundance: many; j_gene: TRBJ2-2; v_gene: TRBV27; CDR3aa: CASSDLNTGELFF; CDR3nt: TGTGCCAGCAGTGATTTGAACACCGGGGAGCTGTTTTTT
d_gene: TRBD1; len: 15; abundance: .; j_gene: TRBJ2-1; v_gene: TRBV7-9; CDR3aa: CASSLAWDRGREQFF; CDR3nt: TGTGCCAGCAGCTTAGCATGGGACAGGGGGCGCGAGCAGTTCTTC
d_gene: .; len: 13; abundance: .; j_gene: TRBJ2-1; v_gene: TRBV5-6; CDR3aa: CASSLNSNNEQFF; CDR3nt: TGTGCCAGCAGCTTGAACAGCAACAATGAGCAGTTCTTC
d_gene: TRBD1; len: 16; abundance: many; j_gene: TRBJ2-5; v_gene: TRBV15; CDR3aa: CATSGVGTGPQETQYF; CDR3nt: TGTGCCACCAGCGGGGTCGGGACAGGGCCTCAAGAGACCCAGTACTTC